This T cell receptor (beta chain) was identified in a study of blood T cells in healthy people across ages. This CDR3 comprises 17 residues. Germline CDR1 SGHDT, CDR2 YYEEEE. V was pared by 1 base and J by 0 bases, with 13 bases between. Primed by a sample-barcoded 5' primer and a J-beta primer mix, a second PCR proceeded for about 6 to 11 cycles. Using its own MiXCR run on the 5' RACE reads, TCRdb lists one record per CDR3 protein. Among around 850,000 distinct CDR3 sequences listed, roughly 34% were seen once. The source is a man between 18 and 35 years old in good health. The chain uses TRBV5-6 and TRBJ2-2, with D unclear. The source material was blood. CDR3 loop: CASSLSLQFSNTGELFF. The CDR3 DNA reads TGTGCCAGCAGCTTGTCTTTACAGTTTTCGAACACCGGGGAGCTGTTTTTT.